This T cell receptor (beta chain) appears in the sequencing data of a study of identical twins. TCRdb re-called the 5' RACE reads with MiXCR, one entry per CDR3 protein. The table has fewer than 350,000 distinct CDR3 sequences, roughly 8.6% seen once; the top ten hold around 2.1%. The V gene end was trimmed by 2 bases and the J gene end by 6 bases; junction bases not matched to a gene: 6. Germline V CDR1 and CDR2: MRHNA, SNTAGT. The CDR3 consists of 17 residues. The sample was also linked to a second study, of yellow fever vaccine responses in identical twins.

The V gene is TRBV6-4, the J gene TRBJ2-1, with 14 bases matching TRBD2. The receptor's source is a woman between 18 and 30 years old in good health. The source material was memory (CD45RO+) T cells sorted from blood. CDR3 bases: TGTGCCAGCAGTGACGCCGGGACTAGCGGGAGCCCCAATGAGCAGTTCTTC. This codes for CASSDAGTSGSPNEQFF.